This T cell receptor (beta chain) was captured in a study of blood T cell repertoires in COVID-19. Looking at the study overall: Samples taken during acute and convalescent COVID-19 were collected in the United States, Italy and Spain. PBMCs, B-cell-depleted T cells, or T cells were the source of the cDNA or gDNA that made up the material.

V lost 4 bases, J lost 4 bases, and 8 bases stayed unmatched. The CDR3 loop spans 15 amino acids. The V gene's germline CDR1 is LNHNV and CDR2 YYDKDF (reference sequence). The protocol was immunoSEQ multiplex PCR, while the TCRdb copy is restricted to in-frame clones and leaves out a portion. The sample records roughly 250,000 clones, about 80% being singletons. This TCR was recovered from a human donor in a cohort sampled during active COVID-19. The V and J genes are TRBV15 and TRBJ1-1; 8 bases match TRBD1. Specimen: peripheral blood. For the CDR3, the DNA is TGTGCCACCAGCACCCAACAGGGGGTGGGCACTGAAGCTTTCTTT. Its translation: CATSTQQGVGTEAFF.